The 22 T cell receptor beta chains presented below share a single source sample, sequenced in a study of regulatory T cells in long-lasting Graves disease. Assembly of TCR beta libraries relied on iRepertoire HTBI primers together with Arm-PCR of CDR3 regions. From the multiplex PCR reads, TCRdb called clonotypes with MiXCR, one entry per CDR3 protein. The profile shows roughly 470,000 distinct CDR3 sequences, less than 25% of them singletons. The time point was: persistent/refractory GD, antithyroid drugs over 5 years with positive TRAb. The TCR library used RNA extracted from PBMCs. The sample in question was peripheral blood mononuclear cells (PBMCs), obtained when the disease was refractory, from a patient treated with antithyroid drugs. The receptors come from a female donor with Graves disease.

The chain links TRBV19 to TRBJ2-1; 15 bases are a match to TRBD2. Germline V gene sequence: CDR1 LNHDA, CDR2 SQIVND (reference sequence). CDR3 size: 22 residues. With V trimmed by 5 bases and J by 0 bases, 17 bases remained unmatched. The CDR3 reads CASSFLLGLAGGGVSSYNEQFF. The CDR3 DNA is TGTGCCAGTAGTTTCTTGTTGGGACTAGCGGGAGGTGGTGTTAGCTCCTACAATGAGCAGTTCTTC. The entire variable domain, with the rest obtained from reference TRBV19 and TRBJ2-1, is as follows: DGGITQSPKYLFRKEGQNVTLSCEQNLNHDAMYWYRQDPGQGLRLIYYSQIVNDFQKGDIAEGYSVSREKKESFPLTVTSAQKNPTAFYLCASSFLLGLAGGGVSSYNEQFFGPGTRLTVL.

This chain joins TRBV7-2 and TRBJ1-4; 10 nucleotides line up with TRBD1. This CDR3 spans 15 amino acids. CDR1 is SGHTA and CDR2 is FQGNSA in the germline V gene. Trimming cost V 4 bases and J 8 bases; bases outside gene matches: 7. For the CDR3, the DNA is TGTGCCAGCAGCTGGGGGACAGGGGTCAGGGAAAAACTGTTTTTT. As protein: CASSWGTGVREKLFF.

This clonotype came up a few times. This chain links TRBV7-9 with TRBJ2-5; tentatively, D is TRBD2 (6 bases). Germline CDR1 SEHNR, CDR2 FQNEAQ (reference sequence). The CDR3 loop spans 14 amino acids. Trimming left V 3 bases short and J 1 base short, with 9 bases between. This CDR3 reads CASSFHSGQETQYF. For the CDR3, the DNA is TGTGCCAGCAGCTTTCATAGCGGCCAAGAGACCCAGTACTTC.

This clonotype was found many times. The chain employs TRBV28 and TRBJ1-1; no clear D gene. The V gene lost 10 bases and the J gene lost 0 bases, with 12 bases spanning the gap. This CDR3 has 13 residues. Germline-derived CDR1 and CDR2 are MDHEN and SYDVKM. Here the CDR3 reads CATSGRMNTEAFF. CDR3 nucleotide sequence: TGTGCCACCTCCGGACGCATGAACACTGAAGCTTTCTTT.

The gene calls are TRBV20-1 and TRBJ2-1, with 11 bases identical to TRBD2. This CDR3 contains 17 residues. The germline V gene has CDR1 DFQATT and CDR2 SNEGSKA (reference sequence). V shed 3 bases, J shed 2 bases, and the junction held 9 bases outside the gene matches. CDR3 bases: TGCAGTGCTAGGATTAGCGGGAGGGCCATCACCTACAATGAGCAGTTCTTC. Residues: CSARISGRAITYNEQFF.

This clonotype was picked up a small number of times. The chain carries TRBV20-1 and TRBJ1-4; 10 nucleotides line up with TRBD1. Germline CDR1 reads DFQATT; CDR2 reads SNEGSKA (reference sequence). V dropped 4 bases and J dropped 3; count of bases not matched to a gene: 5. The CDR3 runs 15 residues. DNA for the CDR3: TGCAGTGCTACTCTCGGACAGGGGGCTAATGAAAAACTGTTTTTT. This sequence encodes CSATLGQGANEKLFF.

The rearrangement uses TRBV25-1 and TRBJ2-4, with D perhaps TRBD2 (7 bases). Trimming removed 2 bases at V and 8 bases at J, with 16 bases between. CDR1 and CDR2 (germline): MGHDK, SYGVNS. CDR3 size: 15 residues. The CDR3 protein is CASSETGWEGYIQYF. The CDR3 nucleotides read TGTGCCAGCAGTGAAACAGGGTGGGAGGGGTACATTCAGTACTTC.

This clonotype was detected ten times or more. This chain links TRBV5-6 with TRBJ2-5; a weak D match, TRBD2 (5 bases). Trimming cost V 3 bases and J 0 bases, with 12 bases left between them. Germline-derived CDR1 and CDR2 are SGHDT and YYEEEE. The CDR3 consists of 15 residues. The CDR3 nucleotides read TGTGCCAGCAGCTCCGGGATTTCGTACCAAGAGACCCAGTACTTC. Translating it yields CASSSGISYQETQYF.

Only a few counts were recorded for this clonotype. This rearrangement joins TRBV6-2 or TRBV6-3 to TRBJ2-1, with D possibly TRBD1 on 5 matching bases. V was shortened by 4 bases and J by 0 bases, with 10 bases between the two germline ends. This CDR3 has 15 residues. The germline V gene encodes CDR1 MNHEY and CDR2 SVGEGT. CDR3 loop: CASSFTGPSYNEQFF. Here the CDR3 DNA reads TGTGCCAGCAGTTTTACAGGTCCCTCCTACAATGAGCAGTTCTTC.

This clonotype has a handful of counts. CDR3 residues: CSAARDGNQPQHF. Written as DNA, the CDR3 is TGCAGTGCTGCCCGGGACGGCAATCAGCCCCAGCATTTT. The chain has TRBV20-1 and TRBJ1-5, with D maybe TRBD1 (5 bases). The CDR3 has 13 residues. Looked up from germline, CDR1 is DFQATT and CDR2 is SNEGSKA (reference sequence). The V and J ends lost 5 bases and 2 bases respectively, with 10 bases between them.

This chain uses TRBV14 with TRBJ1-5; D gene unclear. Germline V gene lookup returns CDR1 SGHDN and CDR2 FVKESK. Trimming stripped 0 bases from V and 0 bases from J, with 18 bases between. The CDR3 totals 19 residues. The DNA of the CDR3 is TGTGCCAGCAGCCAAGAGAGACCCTGGGCCCTTTATAGCAATCAGCCCCAGCATTTT. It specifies CASSQERPWALYSNQPQHF.

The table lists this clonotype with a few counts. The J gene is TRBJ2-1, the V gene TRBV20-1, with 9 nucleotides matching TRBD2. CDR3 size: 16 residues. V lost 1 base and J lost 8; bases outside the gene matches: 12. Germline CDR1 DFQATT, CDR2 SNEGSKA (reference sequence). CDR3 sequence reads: CSARVSPSGAYYEQFF. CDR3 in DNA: TGCAGTGCTAGAGTTTCCCCTAGCGGGGCTTACTATGAGCAGTTCTTC.

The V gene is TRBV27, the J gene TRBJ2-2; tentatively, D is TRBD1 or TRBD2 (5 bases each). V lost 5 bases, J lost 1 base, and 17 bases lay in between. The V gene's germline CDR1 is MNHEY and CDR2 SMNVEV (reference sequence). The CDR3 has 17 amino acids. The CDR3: CASSPLGRGRNTGELFF. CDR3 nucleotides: TGTGCCAGCAGTCCCTTAGGCCGGGGACGGAACACCGGGGAGCTGTTTTTT.

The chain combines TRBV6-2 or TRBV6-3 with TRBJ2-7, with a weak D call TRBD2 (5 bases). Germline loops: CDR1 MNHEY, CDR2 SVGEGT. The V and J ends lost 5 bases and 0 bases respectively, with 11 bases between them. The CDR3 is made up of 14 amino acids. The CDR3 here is CASSVPGNSYEQYF. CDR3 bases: TGTGCCAGCAGTGTACCGGGAAACTCCTACGAGCAGTACTTC.

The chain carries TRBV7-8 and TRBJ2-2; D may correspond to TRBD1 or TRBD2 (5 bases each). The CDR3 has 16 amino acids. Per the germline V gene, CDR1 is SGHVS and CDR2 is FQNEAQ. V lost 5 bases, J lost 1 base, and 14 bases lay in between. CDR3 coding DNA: TGTGCCAGCAGCCGCGACGGGGACGAGAACACCGGGGAGCTGTTTTTT. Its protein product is CASSRDGDENTGELFF.

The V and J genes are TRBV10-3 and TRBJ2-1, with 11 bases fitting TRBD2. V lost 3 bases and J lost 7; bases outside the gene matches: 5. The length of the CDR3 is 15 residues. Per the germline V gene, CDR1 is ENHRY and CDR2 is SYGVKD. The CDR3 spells CAISEGSGRGNEQFF. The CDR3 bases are TGTGCCATCAGTGAAGGTAGCGGGAGGGGGAATGAGCAGTTCTTC.

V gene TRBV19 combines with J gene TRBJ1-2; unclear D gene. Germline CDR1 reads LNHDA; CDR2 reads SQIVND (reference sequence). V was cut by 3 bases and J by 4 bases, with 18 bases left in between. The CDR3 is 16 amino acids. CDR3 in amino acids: CASSIPAGRRFYGYTF. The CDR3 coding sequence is TGTGCCAGTAGTATCCCAGCCGGCAGGCGATTCTATGGCTACACCTTC.

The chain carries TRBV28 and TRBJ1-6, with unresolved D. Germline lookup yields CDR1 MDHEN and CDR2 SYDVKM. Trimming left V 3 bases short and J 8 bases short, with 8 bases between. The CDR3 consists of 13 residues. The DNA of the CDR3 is TGTGCCAGCAGTTTGACGGGATATTCACCCCTCCACTTT. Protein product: CASSLTGYSPLHF.

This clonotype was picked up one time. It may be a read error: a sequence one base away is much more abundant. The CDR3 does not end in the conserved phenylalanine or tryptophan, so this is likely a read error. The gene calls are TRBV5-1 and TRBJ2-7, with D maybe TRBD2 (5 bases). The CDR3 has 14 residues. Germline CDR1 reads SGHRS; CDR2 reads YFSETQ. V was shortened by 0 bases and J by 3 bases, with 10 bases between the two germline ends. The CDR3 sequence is CASSLGGNVYEQYL. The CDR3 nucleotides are TGCGCCAGCAGCTTGGGAGGGAATGTCTACGAGCAGTACCTC.

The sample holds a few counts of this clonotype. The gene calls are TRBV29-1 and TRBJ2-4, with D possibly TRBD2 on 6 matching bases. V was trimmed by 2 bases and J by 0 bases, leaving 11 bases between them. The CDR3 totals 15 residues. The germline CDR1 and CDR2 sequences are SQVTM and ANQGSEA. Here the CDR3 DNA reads TGCAGCGTTGAATTTAGCGGAGGAGCCAAAAACATTCAGTACTTC. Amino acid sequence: CSVEFSGGAKNIQYF.

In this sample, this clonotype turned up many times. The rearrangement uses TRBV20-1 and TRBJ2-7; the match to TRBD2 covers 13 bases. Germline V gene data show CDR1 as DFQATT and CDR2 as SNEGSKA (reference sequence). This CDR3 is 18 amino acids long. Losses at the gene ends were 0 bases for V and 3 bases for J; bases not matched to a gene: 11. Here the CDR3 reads CSARDALWTSGSGYEQYF. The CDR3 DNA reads TGCAGTGCTAGAGATGCCCTTTGGACTAGCGGGAGCGGCTACGAGCAGTACTTC.

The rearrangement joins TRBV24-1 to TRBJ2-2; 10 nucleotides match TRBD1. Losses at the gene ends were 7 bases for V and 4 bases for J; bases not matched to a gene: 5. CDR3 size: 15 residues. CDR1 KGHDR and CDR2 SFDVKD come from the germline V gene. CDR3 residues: CATSDRGQGTGELFF. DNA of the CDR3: TGTGCCACCAGCGACAGGGGGCAGGGCACCGGGGAGCTGTTTTTT.